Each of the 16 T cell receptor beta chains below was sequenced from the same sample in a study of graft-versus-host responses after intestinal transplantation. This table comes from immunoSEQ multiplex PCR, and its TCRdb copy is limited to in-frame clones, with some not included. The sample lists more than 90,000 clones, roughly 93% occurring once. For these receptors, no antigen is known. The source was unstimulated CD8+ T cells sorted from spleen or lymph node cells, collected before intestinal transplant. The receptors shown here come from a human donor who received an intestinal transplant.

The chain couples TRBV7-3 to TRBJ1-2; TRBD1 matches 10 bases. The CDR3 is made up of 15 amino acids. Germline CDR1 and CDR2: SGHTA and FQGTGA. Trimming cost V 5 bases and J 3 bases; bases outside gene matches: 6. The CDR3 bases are TGTGCCAGCAGCAAGACAGGGGGCATGGACTATGGCTACACCTTC. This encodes CASSKTGGMDYGYTF.

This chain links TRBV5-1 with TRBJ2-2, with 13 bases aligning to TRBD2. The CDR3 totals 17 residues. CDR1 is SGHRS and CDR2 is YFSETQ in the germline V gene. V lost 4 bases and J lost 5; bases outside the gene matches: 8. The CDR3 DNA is TGCGCCAGCAGCCCAGGACTAGCGGGAGAAGGAACCGGGGAGCTGTTTTTT. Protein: CASSPGLAGEGTGELFF.

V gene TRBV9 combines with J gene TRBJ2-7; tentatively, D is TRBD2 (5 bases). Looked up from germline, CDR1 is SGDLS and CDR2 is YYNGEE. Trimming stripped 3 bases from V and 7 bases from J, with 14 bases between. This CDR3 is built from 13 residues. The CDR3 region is CASSEDYAREQYF. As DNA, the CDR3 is TGTGCCAGCAGCGAAGACTATGCTCGGGAGCAGTACTTC.

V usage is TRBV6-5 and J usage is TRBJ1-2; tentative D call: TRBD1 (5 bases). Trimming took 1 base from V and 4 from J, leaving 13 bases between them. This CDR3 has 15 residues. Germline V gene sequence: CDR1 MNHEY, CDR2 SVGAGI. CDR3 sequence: CASSYLGGRGYGYTF. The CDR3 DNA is TGTGCCAGCAGTTACTTGGGGGGTCGTGGCTATGGCTACACCTTC.

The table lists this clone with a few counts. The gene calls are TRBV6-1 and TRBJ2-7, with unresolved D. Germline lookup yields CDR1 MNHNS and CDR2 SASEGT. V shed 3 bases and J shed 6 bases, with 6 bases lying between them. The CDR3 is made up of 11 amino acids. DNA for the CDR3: TGTGCCAGCAGTGACGGTTCCGAGCAGTACTTC. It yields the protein CASSDGSEQYF.

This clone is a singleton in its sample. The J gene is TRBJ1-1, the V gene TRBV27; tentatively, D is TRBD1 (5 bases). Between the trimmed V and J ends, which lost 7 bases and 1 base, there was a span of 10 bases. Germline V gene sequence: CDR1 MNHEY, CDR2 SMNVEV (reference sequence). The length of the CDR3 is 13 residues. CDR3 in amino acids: CASKSGGNTEAFF. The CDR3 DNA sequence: TGTGCCAGCAAGTCGGGGGGGAACACTGAAGCTTTCTTT.

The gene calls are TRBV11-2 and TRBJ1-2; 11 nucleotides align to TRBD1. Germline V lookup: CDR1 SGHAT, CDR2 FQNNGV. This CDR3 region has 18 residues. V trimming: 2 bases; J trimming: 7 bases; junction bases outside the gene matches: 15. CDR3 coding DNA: TGTGCCAGCAGCTTACCCGTCCCCGGGACAGGGGGAGCTGGTGGCTACACCTTC. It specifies CASSLPVPGTGGAGGYTF.

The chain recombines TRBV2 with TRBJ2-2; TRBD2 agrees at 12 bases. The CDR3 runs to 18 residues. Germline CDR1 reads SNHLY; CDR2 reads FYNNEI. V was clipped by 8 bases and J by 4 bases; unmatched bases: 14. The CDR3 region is CASLISLAGGSSTGELFF. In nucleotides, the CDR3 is TGTGCCAGCCTAATTTCCCTAGCGGGGGGGTCGAGCACCGGGGAGCTGTTTTTT.

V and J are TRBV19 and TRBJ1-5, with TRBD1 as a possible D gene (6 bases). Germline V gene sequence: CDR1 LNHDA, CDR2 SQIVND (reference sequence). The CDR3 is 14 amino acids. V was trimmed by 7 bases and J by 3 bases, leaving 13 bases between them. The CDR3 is CASTLRDTNQPQHF. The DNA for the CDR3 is TGTGCCAGTACGCTCCGGGACACCAATCAGCCCCAGCATTTT.

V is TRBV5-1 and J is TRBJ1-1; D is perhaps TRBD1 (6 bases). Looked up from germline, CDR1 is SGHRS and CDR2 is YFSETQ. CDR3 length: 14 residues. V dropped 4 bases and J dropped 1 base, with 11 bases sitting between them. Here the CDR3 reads CASSPLTGNTEAFF. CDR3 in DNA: TGCGCCAGCAGCCCCCTGACAGGGAACACTGAAGCTTTCTTT.

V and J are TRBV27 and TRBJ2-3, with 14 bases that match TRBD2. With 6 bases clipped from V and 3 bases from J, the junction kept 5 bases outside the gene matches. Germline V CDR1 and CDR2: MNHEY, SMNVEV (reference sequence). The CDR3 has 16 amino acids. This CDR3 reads CASSPGTSGRTDTQYF. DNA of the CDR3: TGTGCCAGCAGCCCCGGGACTAGCGGGAGAACAGATACGCAGTATTTT.

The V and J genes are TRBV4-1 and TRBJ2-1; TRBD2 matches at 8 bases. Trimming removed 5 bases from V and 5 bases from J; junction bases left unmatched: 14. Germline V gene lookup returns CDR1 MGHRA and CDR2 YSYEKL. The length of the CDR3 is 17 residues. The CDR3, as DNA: TGCGCCAGCAGCTCCAAGTTCGCGGGAGGAGAAGACAATGAGCAGTTCTTC. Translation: CASSSKFAGGEDNEQFF.

The CDR3 DNA follows: TGTGCCAGCCGCAACGGGGGGGTCCGAGGCGAGCAGTACTTC. It specifies CASRNGGVRGEQYF. This chain links TRBV6-5 with TRBJ2-7, with 8 positions matching TRBD2. The germline gives CDR1 MNHEY, CDR2 SVGAGI. Trimming removed 8 bases from V and 6 bases from J; junction bases left unmatched: 12. This CDR3 is 14 amino acids long.

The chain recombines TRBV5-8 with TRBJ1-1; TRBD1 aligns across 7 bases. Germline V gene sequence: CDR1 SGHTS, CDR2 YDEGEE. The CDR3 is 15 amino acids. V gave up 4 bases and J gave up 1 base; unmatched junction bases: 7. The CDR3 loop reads CASSLSGTANTEAFF. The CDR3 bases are TGTGCCAGCAGCCTTTCCGGGACAGCGAACACTGAAGCTTTCTTT.

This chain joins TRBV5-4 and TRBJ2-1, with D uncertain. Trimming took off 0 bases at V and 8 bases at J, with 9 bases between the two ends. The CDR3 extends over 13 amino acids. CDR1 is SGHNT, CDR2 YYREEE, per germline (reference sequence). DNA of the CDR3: TGTGCCAGCAGCTTGGGTACAGACCATGAGCAGTTCTTC. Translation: CASSLGTDHEQFF.

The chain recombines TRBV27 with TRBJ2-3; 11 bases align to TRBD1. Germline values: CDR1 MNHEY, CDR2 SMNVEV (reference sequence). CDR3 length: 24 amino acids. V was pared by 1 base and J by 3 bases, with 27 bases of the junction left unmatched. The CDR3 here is CASSLLFGGGAQGSDRGRTDTQYF. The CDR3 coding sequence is TGTGCCAGCAGTTTATTATTCGGGGGCGGGGCCCAAGGGTCGGACAGGGGGCGGACAGATACGCAGTATTTT.